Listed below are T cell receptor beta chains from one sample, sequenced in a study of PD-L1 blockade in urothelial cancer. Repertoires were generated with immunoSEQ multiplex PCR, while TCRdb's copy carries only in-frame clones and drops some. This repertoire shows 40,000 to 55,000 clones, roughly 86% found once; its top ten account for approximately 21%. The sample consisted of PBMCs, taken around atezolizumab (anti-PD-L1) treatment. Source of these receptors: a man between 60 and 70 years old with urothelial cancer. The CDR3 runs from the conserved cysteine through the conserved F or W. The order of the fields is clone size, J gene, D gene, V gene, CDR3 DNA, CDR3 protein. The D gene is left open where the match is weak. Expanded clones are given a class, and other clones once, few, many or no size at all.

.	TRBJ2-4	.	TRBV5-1	TGCGCCAGCAGCTTGGGGACTCGGACCACGGGGGACATTCAGTACTTC	CASSLGTRTTGDIQYF
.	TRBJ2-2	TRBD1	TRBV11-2	TGTGCCAGCAGTCCCGGGACAGTGAACACCGGGGAGCTGTTTTTT	CASSPGTVNTGELFF
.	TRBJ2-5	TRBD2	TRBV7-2	TGTGCCAGCAGCTTAGGGTTAGCGGGGGGGCAAGAGACCCAGTACTTC	CASSLGLAGGQETQYF
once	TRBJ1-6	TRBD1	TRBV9	TGTGCCAGCAGCCCCCGGACAGGGGACCCTTCACCCCTCCACTTT	CASSPRTGDPSPLHF
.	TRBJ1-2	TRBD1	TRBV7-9	TGTGCCAGCAGCTCATCGGGACAGGGAGGGGTTGGCTACACCTTC	CASSSSGQGGVGYTF
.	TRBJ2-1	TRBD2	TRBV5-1	TGCGCCAGCGGGGCGAGACTAGCGGGAAGGAGCTCCTACAATGAGCAGTTCTTC	CASGARLAGRSSYNEQFF
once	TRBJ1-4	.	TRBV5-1	TGCGCCAGCTCCCGGGACATTGGCGAAAAACTGTTTTTT	CASSRDIGEKLFF
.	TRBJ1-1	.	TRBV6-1	TGTGCCAGCAGTGAAGCCCCTTTTATCGACACTGAAGCTTTCTTT	CASSEAPFIDTEAFF
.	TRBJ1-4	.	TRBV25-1	TGTGCCAGCAGTGAAAAACGGGGAACTAATGAAAAACTGTTTTTT	CASSEKRGTNEKLFF
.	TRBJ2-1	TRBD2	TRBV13	TGTGCCAGCAGCTTAACTAGCGGGGGGAATTACAATGAGCAGTTCTTC	CASSLTSGGNYNEQFF
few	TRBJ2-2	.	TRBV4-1	TGCGCCAGCAGCCAAGAACGGTACACCGGGGAGCTGTTTTTT	CASSQERYTGELFF
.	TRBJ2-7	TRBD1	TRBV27	TGTGCCAGCAGTTTATTACCCACGGGACAGTCCTACGAGCAGTACTTC	CASSLLPTGQSYEQYF
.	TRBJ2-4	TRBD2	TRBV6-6	TGTGCCAGCACCCGAGCGGGGGGAGGAAACATTCAGTACTTC	CASTRAGGGNIQYF
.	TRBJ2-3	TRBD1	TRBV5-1	TGCGCCAGCACTGGACGGACAGGGGGCGCAAATACGCAGTATTTT	CASTGRTGGANTQYF